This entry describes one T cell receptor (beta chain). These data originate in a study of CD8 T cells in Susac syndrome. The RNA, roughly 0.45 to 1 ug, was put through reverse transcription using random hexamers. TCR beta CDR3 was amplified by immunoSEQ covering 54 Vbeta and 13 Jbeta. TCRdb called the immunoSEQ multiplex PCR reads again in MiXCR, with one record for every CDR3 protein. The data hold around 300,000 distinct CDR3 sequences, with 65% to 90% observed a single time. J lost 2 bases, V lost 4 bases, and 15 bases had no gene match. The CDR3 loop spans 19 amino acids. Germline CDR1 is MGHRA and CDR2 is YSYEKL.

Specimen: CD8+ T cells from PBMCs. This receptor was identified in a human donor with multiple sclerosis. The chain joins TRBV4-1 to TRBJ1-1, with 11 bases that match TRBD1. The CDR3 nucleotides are TGCGCCAGCAGCCGAAGATGGTACGCGGACAGGGGGCCTAACACTGAAGCTTTCTTT. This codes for CASSRRWYADRGPNTEAFF.